Below are 26 T cell receptor beta chains sequenced from a single sample in a study of shared clonotypes between healthy human individuals. Some clones are missing from TCRdb's copy, which holds only in-frame ones; the method was immunoSEQ multiplex PCR. The sample lists over 2 million clones; 85% to 95% were seen once. Terminally differentiated effector memory CD45RA+ cells were left out of the naive CD8 fraction, which was CD45RO-negative and positively selected for CCR7. The sequenced material came from naive CD8+ T cells sorted from blood. The receptors were sampled from a man aged 18-30 years in good health.

This chain uses TRBV9 with TRBJ2-3, with 7 bases fitting TRBD1. CDR3 size: 13 residues. Germline V lookup: CDR1 SGDLS, CDR2 YYNGEE. Trimming took 3 bases from V and 3 from J; bases not matched to a gene: 1. CDR3 sequence: CASSATGTDTQYF. DNA of the CDR3: TGTGCCAGCAGCGCGACAGGGACAGATACGCAGTATTTT. Full variable domain (remainder filled in from reference TRBV9 and TRBJ2-3): DSGVTQTPKHLITATGQRVTLRCSPRSGDLSVYWYQQSLDQGLQFLIQYYNGEERAKGNILERFSAQQFPDLHSELNLSSLELGDSALYFCASSATGTDTQYFGPGTRLTVL.

This chain joins TRBV5-1 and TRBJ2-3, with 7 bases lining up with TRBD1. The CDR3 length is 15 residues. The V and J ends lost 1 base and 10 bases, in that order; junction bases with no gene match: 12. Looked up from germline, CDR1 is SGHRS and CDR2 is YFSETQ. The CDR3 nucleotides are TGCGCCAGCAGCTTGTCCGAGGGAACAGGGGTTCCGCAGTATTTT. It is translated as CASSLSEGTGVPQYF.

This chain links TRBV2 with TRBJ2-7; D gene ambiguous. Trimming took off 3 bases at V and 2 bases at J, with 11 bases between the two ends. The CDR3 has 14 residues. Germline loops: CDR1 SNHLY, CDR2 FYNNEI. The CDR3 DNA reads TGTGCCAGCAGTGATGGGAACAGAGCCTACGAGCAGTACTTC. Residues: CASSDGNRAYEQYF. Full variable domain (rest looked up from reference TRBV2 and TRBJ2-7): EPEVTQTPSHQVTQMGQEVILRCVPISNHLYFYWYRQILGQKVEFLVSFYNNEISEKSEIFDDQFSVERPDGSNFTLKIRSTKLEDSAMYFCASSDGNRAYEQYFGPGTRLTVT.

The chain recombines TRBV10-2 with TRBJ1-1, with D perhaps TRBD1 (5 bases). V gave up 8 bases and J gave up 8 bases, with 12 bases separating them. The CDR3 spans 11 residues. In germline, CDR1 is WSHSY, CDR2 SAAADI. The CDR3 is CASHLGGEAFF. In DNA, the CDR3 is TGCGCCAGCCACTTGGGGGGAGAAGCTTTCTTT.

The V and J genes are TRBV18 and TRBJ1-2; TRBD1 matches at 7 bases. The V gene's germline CDR1 is KGHSH and CDR2 LQKENI. The CDR3 loop spans 16 amino acids. V dropped 0 bases and J dropped 5; count of bases not matched to a gene: 9. CDR3 bases: TGTGCCAGCTCACCACCTAATCCGGGGACAGAGTATGGCTACACCTTC. It encodes CASSPPNPGTEYGYTF.

The chain carries TRBV10-2 and TRBJ1-2, with D maybe TRBD1 (5 bases). The V end lost 7 bases, the J end lost 6 bases, and 24 bases lay between the germline ends. The CDR3 contains 16 residues. Germline CDR1 WSHSY, CDR2 SAAADI. CDR3 region: CASIQAGGSQVNGYTF. CDR3 DNA: TGCGCCAGCATCCAGGCCGGGGGGAGTCAGGTGAATGGCTACACCTTC.

The J gene is TRBJ1-1, the V gene TRBV11-2, with D perhaps TRBD1 (6 bases). The germline V and J ends were trimmed by 5 bases and 3 bases, with 10 bases remaining between them. There are 13 residues in the CDR3. Looked up from germline, CDR1 is SGHAT and CDR2 is FQNNGV. In nucleotides, the CDR3 is TGTGCCAGCAGCGAGGGGGAGTACACTGAAGCTTTCTTT. It is translated as CASSEGEYTEAFF.

The chain uses TRBV2 and TRBJ2-7; D may correspond to TRBD1 or TRBD2 (6 bases each). Germline V gene sequence: CDR1 SNHLY, CDR2 FYNNEI. The CDR3 loop spans 13 amino acids. V shed 5 bases and J shed 3 bases, with 11 bases lying between them. The CDR3 region has the DNA TGTGCCAGCAGTTGGAGGGGGAACTACGAGCAGTACTTC. This encodes CASSWRGNYEQYF.

As concerns this clone: Distinct nucleotide sequences in the sample also encode this CDR3. The chain couples TRBV28 to TRBJ1-1, with a possible D match to TRBD1 (5 bases). The CDR3 has 13 amino acids. The germline gives CDR1 MDHEN, CDR2 SYDVKM. Trimming left V 4 bases short and J 1 base short, with 7 bases between. The CDR3 bases are TGTGCCAGCAGTTACCAGGGGAACACTGAAGCTTTCTTT. Encoded protein: CASSYQGNTEAFF.

This clone was recorded once. The chain joins TRBV7-9 to TRBJ2-5; D not certain. Germline V gene sequence: CDR1 SEHNR, CDR2 FQNEAQ (reference sequence). The CDR3 runs to 17 residues. V lost 3 bases and J 6 bases, leaving 23 bases between the germline ends. The CDR3 is CASSLSAKDRSAKTQYF. CDR3 DNA sequence: TGTGCCAGCAGCTTGTCCGCAAAGGACCGGTCGGCTAAGACCCAGTACTTC.

V is TRBV6-1 and J is TRBJ2-3, with 11 nucleotides matching TRBD2. J gave up 0 bases and V 4 bases, and 6 bases lay outside the gene matches. Per the germline V gene, CDR1 is MNHNS and CDR2 is SASEGT. This CDR3 has 17 residues. CDR3 in amino acids: CASSARLAGTSTDTQYF. The CDR3 nucleotides are TGTGCCAGCAGTGCCCGACTAGCGGGGACTAGCACAGATACGCAGTATTTT.

As regards this clone: A read error may account for a junction end that differs from germline. This sequence joins TRBV2 and TRBJ2-1, with 10 bases fitting TRBD1. The germline gives CDR1 SNHLY, CDR2 FYNNEI. This CDR3 comprises 16 residues. As DNA, the CDR3 is TGTGCCAGCAGCGAAGGACAGGGGGTCACCTACAATGAGCAGTTCTTC. It specifies CASSEGQGVTYNEQFF.

The CDR3 reads CASSLVGSWTGELFF. The CDR3 DNA follows: TGCGCCAGCAGCTTGGTGGGTAGTTGGACCGGGGAGCTGTTTTTT. The chain joins TRBV5-1 to TRBJ2-2; D gene ambiguous. The germline CDR1 and CDR2 sequences are SGHRS and YFSETQ. With 0 bases removed from V and 5 bases from J, the gap between germline ends came to 11 bases. The CDR3 covers 15 residues.

The chain uses TRBV19 and TRBJ1-5; D is ambiguous. This CDR3 is built from 13 residues. Germline V gene lookup returns CDR1 LNHDA and CDR2 SQIVND (reference sequence). The V end lost 7 bases, the J end lost 7 bases, and 14 bases lay between the germline ends. CDR3: CASIGGSDQPQHF. CDR3 coding DNA: TGTGCCAGTATAGGAGGGTCGGACCAGCCCCAGCATTTT.

This sequence joins TRBV7-8 and TRBJ2-5; 8 bases fit TRBD2. CDR1 is SGHVS, CDR2 FQNEAQ, per germline. Trimming took 8 bases from V and 2 from J; bases not matched to a gene: 1. The CDR3 length is 12 residues. CDR3 in DNA: TGTGCCAGCGCGGGGGGACAAGAGACCCAGTACTTC. The encoded protein is CASAGGQETQYF.

The chain recombines TRBV6-1 with TRBJ1-1, with 7 bases lining up with TRBD1. J gave up 6 bases and V 3 bases, and 10 bases lay outside the gene matches. CDR3 length: 15 residues. Germline-derived CDR1 and CDR2 are MNHNS and SASEGT. CDR3 in DNA: TGTGCCAGCAGTGATGGGGCAGGGGGTTGGGCTGAAGCTTTCTTT. Its protein is CASSDGAGGWAEAFF.

The chain recombines TRBV7-2 with TRBJ2-3; D gene ambiguous. Germline CDR1 SGHTA, CDR2 FQGNSA. This CDR3 has 14 amino acids. Trimming removed 1 base from V and 3 bases from J, with 8 bases in between. The CDR3 loop is CASSLGIATDTQYF. In DNA form, the CDR3 reads TGTGCCAGCAGCTTAGGGATAGCAACAGATACGCAGTATTTT.

Note on this clone: The sample has other DNA sequences that encode this CDR3 too. This sequence joins TRBV9 and TRBJ2-7; 7 bases fit TRBD1. Germline-derived CDR1 and CDR2 are SGDLS and YYNGEE. CDR3 length equals 13 residues. Trimming cost V 3 bases and J 2 bases; bases outside gene matches: 2. The CDR3 protein is CASSEGQAYEQYF. The CDR3, as DNA: TGTGCCAGCAGCGAAGGACAGGCCTACGAGCAGTACTTC.

The V call is TRBV13, the J call TRBJ2-7, with 7 nucleotides matching TRBD1. With V trimmed by 0 bases and J by 3 bases, 2 bases remained unmatched. The CDR3 contains 14 residues. Germline V gene lookup returns CDR1 PRHDT and CDR2 FYEKMQ (reference sequence). The CDR3 region is CASSLGSGGYEQYF. CDR3 coding DNA: TGTGCCAGCAGCTTAGGTTCAGGGGGCTACGAGCAGTACTTC.

This sequence joins TRBV2 and TRBJ2-7; 9 nucleotides align to TRBD2. V gave up 6 bases and J gave up 2 bases; unmatched junction bases: 8. Germline CDR1 reads SNHLY; CDR2 reads FYNNEI. This CDR3 has 15 residues. The CDR3 is CASSSGLAVTYEQYF. In DNA form, the CDR3 reads TGTGCCAGCAGCTCGGGACTAGCAGTTACCTACGAGCAGTACTTC.

In the case of this clone: Distinct nucleotide sequences in the sample also encode this CDR3. The chain uses TRBV27 and TRBJ2-7; 8 positions match TRBD1. J gave up 2 bases and V 6 bases, and 3 bases lay outside the gene matches. Germline V gene sequence: CDR1 MNHEY, CDR2 SMNVEV (reference sequence). The CDR3 runs to 13 residues. CDR3 in amino acids: CASSIQGAYEQYF. CDR3 DNA: TGTGCCAGCAGCATACAGGGGGCCTACGAGCAGTACTTC.

Concerning this clone: Other DNA sequences of this sample code for an identical CDR3. CDR3 sequence: CASSLIGAEAFF. The CDR3 region has the DNA TGTGCCAGCAGCCTAATAGGGGCTGAAGCTTTCTTT. The chain combines TRBV7-9 with TRBJ1-1, with a weak D call TRBD1 (5 bases). V was trimmed by 5 bases and J by 6 bases, leaving 10 bases between them. The CDR3 extends over 12 amino acids. The V gene's germline CDR1 is SEHNR and CDR2 FQNEAQ (reference sequence). Using reference TRBV7-9 and TRBJ1-1 for the parts outside the CDR3, the full variable domain is DTGVSQNPRHKITKRGQNVTFRCDPISEHNRLYWYRQTLGQGPEFLTYFQNEAQLEKSRLLSDRFSAERPKGSFSTLEIQRTEQGDSAMYLCASSLIGAEAFFGQGTRLTVV.

V gene TRBV18 combines with J gene TRBJ2-7; D possibly corresponds to TRBD1 (5 bases). CDR3 length: 13 residues. CDR1 and CDR2 from the germline V gene are KGHSH and LQKENI. With 0 bases removed from V and 6 bases from J, the gap between germline ends came to 9 bases. The CDR3 is CASSPPQGGEQYF. The CDR3 DNA follows: TGTGCCAGCTCACCACCCCAGGGCGGCGAGCAGTACTTC.

CDR3 sequence (DNA): TGTGCCAGCAGTTTATCGGGCCAGGGAAGTCAGCCCCAGCATTTT. It is translated as CASSLSGQGSQPQHF. The rearrangement uses TRBV27 and TRBJ1-5, with a weak D call TRBD1 (5 bases). V gave up 0 bases and J gave up 6 bases, with 12 bases separating them. There are 15 residues in the CDR3. Germline CDR1 is MNHEY and CDR2 is SMNVEV (reference sequence).

This chain uses TRBV13 with TRBJ1-1; D ambiguous. CDR3 length: 14 amino acids. Per the germline V gene, CDR1 is PRHDT and CDR2 is FYEKMQ (reference sequence). Between the trimmed V and J ends, which lost 5 bases and 2 bases, there was a span of 12 bases. The CDR3 DNA follows: TGTGCCAGCAGCCCGACGGCAGGAAACACTGAAGCTTTCTTT. Protein sequence: CASSPTAGNTEAFF.

V and J are TRBV5-6 and TRBJ1-1; TRBD1 might be the D (5 bases). In germline, CDR1 is SGHDT, CDR2 YYEEEE. V shed 2 bases and J shed 3 bases, with 14 bases lying between them. CDR3 size: 15 residues. CDR3 bases: TGTGCCAGCAGCTTATCCAGGGAGAGGGACACTGAAGCTTTCTTT. Protein: CASSLSRERDTEAFF.